This paragraph covers one T cell receptor (beta chain) sequence. TRB cDNA libraries were made by UMI-labeled 5' RACE. TCRdb reprocessed the 5' RACE reads and reports one entry per CDR3 protein, with no DNA. The table for this sample gives about 120,000 distinct CDR3 sequences. These data come from a study of CXCR3-negative and CXCR3-positive naive CD8 T cells. The CDR3 loop spans 14 amino acids. Germline lookup yields CDR1 SQVTM and CDR2 ANQGSEA. The rearrangement joins TRBV29-1 to TRBJ1-5. This sequence was found in a human donor in good health. Some clones in this sample may be carry-over from other donors' samples. Source material: naive CXCR3- CD8+ T cells from blood. The subset here: CD45RO-CCR7+CD27+CD95- naive CD8+ T cells lacking CXCR3 (TNR3-). The CDR3 is CSVTKGDSNQPQHF.